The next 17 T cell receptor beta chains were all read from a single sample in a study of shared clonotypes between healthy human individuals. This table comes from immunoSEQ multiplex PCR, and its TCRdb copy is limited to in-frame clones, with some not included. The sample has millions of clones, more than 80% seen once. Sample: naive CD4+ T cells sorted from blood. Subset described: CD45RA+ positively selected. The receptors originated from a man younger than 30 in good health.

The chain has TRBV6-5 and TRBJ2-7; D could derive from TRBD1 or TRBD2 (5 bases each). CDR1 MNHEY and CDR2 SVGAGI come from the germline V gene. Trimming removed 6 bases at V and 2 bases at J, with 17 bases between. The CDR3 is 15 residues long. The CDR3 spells CASSYHRDQTYEQYF. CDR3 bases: TGTGCCAGCAGCTACCACCGGGACCAAACCTACGAGCAGTACTTC.

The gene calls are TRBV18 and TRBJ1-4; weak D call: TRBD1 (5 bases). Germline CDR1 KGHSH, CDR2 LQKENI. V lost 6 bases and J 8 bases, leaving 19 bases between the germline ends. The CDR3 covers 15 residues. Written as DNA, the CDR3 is TGTGCCAGCTCCCTCACCGGGACCCGCGGGGAAAAACTGTTTTTT. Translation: CASSLTGTRGEKLFF.

The CDR3 bases are TGTGCCAGCAGGGACAGAAGCGGGATTTCCTACGAGCAGTACTTC. Protein: CASRDRSGISYEQYF. The genes are TRBV6-6 and TRBJ2-7; D may be TRBD2 (7 bases). This CDR3 spans 15 amino acids. Germline V gives CDR1 MNHNY, CDR2 SVGAGI (reference sequence). V was cut by 6 bases and J by 1 base, with 16 bases left in between.

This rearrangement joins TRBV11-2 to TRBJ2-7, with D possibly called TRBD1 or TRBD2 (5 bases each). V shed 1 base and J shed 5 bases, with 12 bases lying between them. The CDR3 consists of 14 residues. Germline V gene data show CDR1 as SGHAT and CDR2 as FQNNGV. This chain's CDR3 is CASSLAGARNEQYF. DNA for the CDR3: TGTGCCAGCAGCTTAGCCGGGGCCAGAAACGAGCAGTACTTC.

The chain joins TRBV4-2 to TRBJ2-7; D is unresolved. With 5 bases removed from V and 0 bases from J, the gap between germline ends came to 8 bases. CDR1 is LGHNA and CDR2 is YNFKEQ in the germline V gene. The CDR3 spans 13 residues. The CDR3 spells CASSSQSSYEQYF. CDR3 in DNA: TGTGCCAGCAGCAGTCAGAGCTCCTACGAGCAGTACTTC.

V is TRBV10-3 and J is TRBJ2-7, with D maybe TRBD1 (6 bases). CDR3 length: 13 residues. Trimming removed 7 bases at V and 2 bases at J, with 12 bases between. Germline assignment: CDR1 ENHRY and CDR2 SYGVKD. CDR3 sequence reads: CAIMPDSTYEQYF. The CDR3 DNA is TGTGCCATCATGCCGGACAGTACCTACGAGCAGTACTTC.

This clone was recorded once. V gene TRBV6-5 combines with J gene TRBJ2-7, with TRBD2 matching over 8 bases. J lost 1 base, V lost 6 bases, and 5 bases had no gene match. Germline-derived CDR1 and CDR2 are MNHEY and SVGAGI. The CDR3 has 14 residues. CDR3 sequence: CASSVAGFSYEQYF. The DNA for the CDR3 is TGTGCCAGCAGCGTAGCGGGGTTTTCCTACGAGCAGTACTTC.

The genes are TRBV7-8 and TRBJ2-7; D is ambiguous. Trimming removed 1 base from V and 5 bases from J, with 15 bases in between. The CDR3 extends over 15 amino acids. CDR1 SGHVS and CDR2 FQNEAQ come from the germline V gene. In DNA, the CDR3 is TGTGCCAGCAGCTTAGAATCTCGGTTTTCCCACGAGCAGTACTTC. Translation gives CASSLESRFSHEQYF.

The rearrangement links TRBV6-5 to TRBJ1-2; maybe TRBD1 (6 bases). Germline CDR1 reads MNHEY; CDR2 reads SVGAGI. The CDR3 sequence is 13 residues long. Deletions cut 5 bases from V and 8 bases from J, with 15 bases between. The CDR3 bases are TGTGCCAGCAGTCCCCGGAGGGGGGGAGGCTACACCTTC. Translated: CASSPRRGGGYTF.

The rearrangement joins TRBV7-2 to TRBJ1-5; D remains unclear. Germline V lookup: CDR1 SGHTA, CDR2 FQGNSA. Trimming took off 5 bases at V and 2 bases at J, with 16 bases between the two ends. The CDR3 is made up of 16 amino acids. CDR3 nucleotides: TGTGCCAGCAGCCAGACCCTCCCCGGAGGCAATCAGCCCCAGCATTTT. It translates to CASSQTLPGGNQPQHF.

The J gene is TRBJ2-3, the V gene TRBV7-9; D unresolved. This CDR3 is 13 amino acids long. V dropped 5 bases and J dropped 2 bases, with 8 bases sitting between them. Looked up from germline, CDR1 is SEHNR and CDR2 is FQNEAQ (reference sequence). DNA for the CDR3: TGTGCCAGCAGCATTAGGATCACAGATACGCAGTATTTT. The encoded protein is CASSIRITDTQYF.

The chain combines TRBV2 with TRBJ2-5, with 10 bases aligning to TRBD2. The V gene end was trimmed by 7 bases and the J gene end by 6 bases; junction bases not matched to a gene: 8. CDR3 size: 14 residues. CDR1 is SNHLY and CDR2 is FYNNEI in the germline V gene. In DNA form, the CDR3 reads TGTGCCAGCACCCCGGTAGCGGGAGGACAGACCCAGTACTTC. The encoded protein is CASTPVAGGQTQYF.

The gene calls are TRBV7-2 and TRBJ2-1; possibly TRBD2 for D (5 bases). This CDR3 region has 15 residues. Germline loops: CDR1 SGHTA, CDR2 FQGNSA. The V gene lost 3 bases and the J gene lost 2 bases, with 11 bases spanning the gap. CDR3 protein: CASSFGPGAYNEQFF. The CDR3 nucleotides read TGTGCCAGCAGCTTCGGACCCGGGGCCTACAATGAGCAGTTCTTC.

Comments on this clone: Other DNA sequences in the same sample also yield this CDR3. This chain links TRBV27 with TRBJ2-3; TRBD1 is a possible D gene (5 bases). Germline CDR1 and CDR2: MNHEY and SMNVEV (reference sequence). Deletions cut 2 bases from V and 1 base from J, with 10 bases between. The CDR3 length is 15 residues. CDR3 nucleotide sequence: TGTGCCAGCAGTTTAGAAGGCAGGGGCACAGATACGCAGTATTTT. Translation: CASSLEGRGTDTQYF.

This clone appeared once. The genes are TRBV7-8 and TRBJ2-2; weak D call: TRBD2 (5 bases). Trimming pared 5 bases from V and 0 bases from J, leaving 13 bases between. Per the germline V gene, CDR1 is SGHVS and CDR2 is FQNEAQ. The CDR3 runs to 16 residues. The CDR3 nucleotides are TGTGCCAGCAGCCCCCACGGAGGAGCGAACACCGGGGAGCTGTTTTTT. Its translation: CASSPHGGANTGELFF. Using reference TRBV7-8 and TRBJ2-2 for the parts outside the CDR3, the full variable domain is GAGVSQSPRYKVAKRGQDVALRCDPISGHVSLFWYQQALGQGPEFLTYFQNEAQLDKSGLPSDRFFAERPEGSVSTLKIQRTQQEDSAVYLCASSPHGGANTGELFFGEGSRLTVL.

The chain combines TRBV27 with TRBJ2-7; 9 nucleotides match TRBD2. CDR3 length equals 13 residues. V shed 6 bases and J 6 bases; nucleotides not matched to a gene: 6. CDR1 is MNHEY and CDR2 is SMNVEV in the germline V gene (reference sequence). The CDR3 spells CASRRGRASEQYF. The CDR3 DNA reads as TGTGCCAGCAGGCGCGGGAGGGCGTCCGAGCAGTACTTC.

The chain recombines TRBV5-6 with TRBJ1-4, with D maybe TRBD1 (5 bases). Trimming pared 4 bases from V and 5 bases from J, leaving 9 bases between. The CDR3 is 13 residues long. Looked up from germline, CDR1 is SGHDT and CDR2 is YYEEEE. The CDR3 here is CASSVRENEKLFF. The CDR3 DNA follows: TGTGCCAGCAGCGTCAGGGAAAATGAAAAACTGTTTTTT.